Below, 9 T cell receptor beta chains from the same sample are listed, as sequenced in a study of T cell responses to AZD1222 COVID-19 vaccine. The data were produced by immunoSEQ multiplex PCR, yet TCRdb's version contains in-frame clones alone and is incomplete. This sample yields some 120,000 clones, of which around 85% are seen a single time; 1.5% to 2% belongs to the top ten. Sequenced here: peripheral blood, sampled on day 0 of AZD1222 vaccination. Receptor source: an adult in good health.

The CDR3 here is CASSLWGNGYTF. CDR3 bases: TGTGCCAGCAGCTTATGGGGCAATGGCTACACCTTC. This chain joins TRBV5-4 and TRBJ1-2; tentative D call: TRBD1 (5 bases). The CDR3 has 12 amino acids. The germline CDR1 and CDR2 sequences are SGHNT and YYREEE (reference sequence). The germline V and J ends were trimmed by 2 bases and 6 bases, with 8 bases remaining between them.

This chain uses TRBV18 with TRBJ1-2; D unresolved. The CDR3 extends over 13 amino acids. CDR1 and CDR2 (germline): KGHSH, LQKENI. Trimming left V 3 bases short and J 4 bases short, with 9 bases between. CDR3 protein: CASSPGLSYGYTF. For the CDR3, the DNA is TGTGCCAGCTCACCGGGCCTCTCCTATGGCTACACCTTC.

V and J are TRBV3-1 (or the pseudogene TRBV3-2) and TRBJ2-7; D is undetermined. Germline CDR1 LGHDT, CDR2 YNNKEL (reference sequence). The CDR3 has 12 residues. V was shortened by 4 bases and J by 0 bases, with 4 bases between the two germline ends. DNA of the CDR3: TGTGCCAGCAGCCCTCGCTCCTACGAGCAGTACTTC. As protein: CASSPRSYEQYF.

The gene calls are TRBV7-2 and TRBJ2-5, with D possibly TRBD1 on 6 matching bases. CDR1 is SGHTA and CDR2 is FQGNSA in the germline V gene. CDR3 length: 14 residues. The V end lost 1 base, the J end lost 4 bases, and 10 bases lay between the germline ends. The DNA of the CDR3 is TGTGCCAGCAGCTTAGGGCAGGGGACAGAGACCCAGTACTTC. Protein sequence: CASSLGQGTETQYF.

This chain links TRBV28 with TRBJ1-4, with 8 bases matching TRBD1. The germline gives CDR1 MDHEN, CDR2 SYDVKM. The length of the CDR3 is 16 residues. J lost 8 bases, V lost 1 base, and 9 bases had no gene match. For the CDR3, the DNA is TGTGCCAGCAGTTTATCGCGGGGACAGGTCTACGAAAAACTGTTTTTT. Translation: CASSLSRGQVYEKLFF.

The chain carries TRBV19 and TRBJ1-2, with TRBD1 matching over 10 bases. J was trimmed by 0 bases and V by 1 base; bases with no gene match: 2. Germline lookup yields CDR1 LNHDA and CDR2 SQIVND (reference sequence). The CDR3 sequence is 16 residues long. The CDR3 coding sequence is TGTGCCAGTAGTATAGGAGGACAGGGGGCTAACTATGGCTACACCTTC. This codes for CASSIGGQGANYGYTF.

This clone has just one count. Here the CDR3 DNA reads TGTGCCAGTACCTACGGGGCTTCTGGAAACACCATATATTTT. Residues: CASTYGASGNTIYF. The chain carries TRBV19 and TRBJ1-3; tentatively, D is TRBD1 (5 bases). V was shortened by 7 bases and J by 1 base, with 11 bases between the two germline ends. CDR3 length: 14 amino acids. Germline V CDR1 and CDR2: LNHDA, SQIVND (reference sequence).

The rearrangement uses TRBV11-2 and TRBJ1-1; the D is unclear. The V gene lost 5 bases and the J gene lost 3 bases, with 10 bases spanning the gap. Germline values: CDR1 SGHAT, CDR2 FQNNGV. The CDR3 has 13 residues. This chain's CDR3 is CASSRQADTEAFF. The CDR3 nucleotides are TGTGCCAGCAGCCGACAAGCGGACACTGAAGCTTTCTTT. Filled out from reference TRBV11-2 and TRBJ1-1, the complete variable domain reads EAGVAQSPRYKIIEKRQSVAFWCNPISGHATLYWYQQILGQGPKLLIQFQNNGVVDDSQLPKDRFSAERLKGVDSTLKIQPAKLEDSAVYLCASSRQADTEAFFGQGTRLTVV.

The chain recombines TRBV29-1 with TRBJ2-7; D possibly matches TRBD1 or TRBD2 (7 bases each). The germline V and J ends were trimmed by 6 bases and 7 bases, with 19 bases remaining between them. The CDR3 covers 13 residues. Germline CDR1 and CDR2: SQVTM and ANQGSEA. CDR3 loop: CSVRLLQGGEQYF. Written as DNA, the CDR3 is TGCAGCGTCCGACTCCTCCAGGGGGGGGAGCAGTACTTC.